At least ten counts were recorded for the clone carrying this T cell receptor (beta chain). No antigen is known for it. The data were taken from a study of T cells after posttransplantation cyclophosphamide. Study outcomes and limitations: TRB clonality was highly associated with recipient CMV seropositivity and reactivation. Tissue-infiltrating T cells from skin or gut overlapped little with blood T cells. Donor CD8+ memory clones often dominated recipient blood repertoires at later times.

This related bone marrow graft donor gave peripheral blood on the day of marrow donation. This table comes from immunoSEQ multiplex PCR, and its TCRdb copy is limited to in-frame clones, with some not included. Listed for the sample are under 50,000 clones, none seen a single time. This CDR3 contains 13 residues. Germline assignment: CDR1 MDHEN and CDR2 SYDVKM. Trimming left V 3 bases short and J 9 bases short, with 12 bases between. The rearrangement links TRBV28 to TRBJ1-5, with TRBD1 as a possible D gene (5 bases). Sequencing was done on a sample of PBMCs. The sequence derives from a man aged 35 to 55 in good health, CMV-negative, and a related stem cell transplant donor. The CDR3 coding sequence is TGTGCCAGCAGTTTTGGGGGGAGGAGGCCCCAGCATTTT. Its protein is CASSFGGRRPQHF.